These 9 T cell receptor beta chains originate from one sample sequenced in a study of shared clonotypes between healthy human individuals. Some clones are missing from TCRdb's copy, which holds only in-frame ones; the method was immunoSEQ multiplex PCR. The sample comprises a few million clones, around 95% of which are singletons, and roughly 0.13% rests with the top ten. Sequences were obtained from naive CD4+ T cells sorted from blood. The subset denotes: CD45RA+ positively selected. The receptors were sampled from a man aged 18 to 30 in good health.

The rearrangement uses TRBV29-1 and TRBJ2-7; TRBD2 might be the D (5 bases). The CDR3 is 10 residues long. V was shortened by 4 bases and J by 6 bases, with 7 bases between the two germline ends. Germline loops: CDR1 SQVTM, CDR2 ANQGSEA. The CDR3 coding sequence is TGCAGCGTTGGAGGGAGCGAGCAGTACTTC. It yields the protein CSVGGSEQYF.

V gene TRBV5-4 combines with J gene TRBJ2-3; 9 bases are shared with TRBD1. The CDR3 sequence is 13 residues long. Germline V gene data show CDR1 as SGHNT and CDR2 as YYREEE (reference sequence). V dropped 9 bases and J dropped 2; count of bases not matched to a gene: 4. This CDR3 is CATRDRATDTQYF. The DNA of the CDR3 is TGTGCCACCCGGGACAGGGCCACAGATACGCAGTATTTT.

This sequence joins TRBV5-1 and TRBJ2-7, with TRBD2 matching 11 bases. The CDR3 runs 16 residues. The junction had 8 bases not matched to a gene; V was cut back by 6 bases and J by 0 bases. Germline loops: CDR1 SGHRS, CDR2 YFSETQ. CDR3 sequence: CASTERTSGSSYEQYF. CDR3 in DNA: TGCGCCAGCACAGAGAGAACTAGCGGGAGCTCCTACGAGCAGTACTTC. Together with reference TRBV5-1 and TRBJ2-7, the CDR3 gives the full variable domain: KAGVTQTPRYLIKTRGQQVTLSCSPISGHRSVSWYQQTPGQGLQFLFEYFSETQRNKGNFPGRFSGRQFSNSRSEMNVSTLELGDSALYLCASTERTSGSSYEQYFGPGTRLTVT.

The chain uses TRBV6-5 and TRBJ1-5; D may be TRBD1 (6 bases). CDR3 length: 14 amino acids. The V gene's germline CDR1 is MNHEY and CDR2 SVGAGI. The V end lost 6 bases, the J end lost 3 bases, and 12 bases lay between the germline ends. The CDR3 DNA sequence: TGTGCCAGCAGATCCGCAGGGGTCAATCAGCCCCAGCATTTT. This translates into CASRSAGVNQPQHF.

The rearrangement uses TRBV4-1 and TRBJ2-1, with D hard to call. CDR3 size: 13 residues. The germline V gene has CDR1 MGHRA and CDR2 YSYEKL. Trimming removed 1 base at V and 6 bases at J, with 7 bases between. This chain's CDR3 is CASSQARTNEQFF. The CDR3 DNA is TGCGCCAGCAGCCAAGCCCGGACCAATGAGCAGTTCTTC.

V and J are TRBV7-2 and TRBJ2-3, with 16 bases lining up with TRBD2. V shed 5 bases and J 6 bases; nucleotides not matched to a gene: 11. The CDR3 runs to 18 residues. Germline CDR1 reads SGHTA; CDR2 reads FQGNSA. The CDR3 is CASSPEGGLAGGPDTQYF. CDR3 bases: TGTGCCAGCAGCCCCGAGGGGGGACTAGCGGGAGGGCCGGATACGCAGTATTTT.

The chain combines TRBV10-3 with TRBJ2-3, with TRBD2 matching 8 bases. This CDR3 region has 12 residues. Germline V gene lookup returns CDR1 ENHRY and CDR2 SYGVKD. Trimming at V came to 9 bases and at J to 3 bases, leaving 2 bases not matched to a gene. This CDR3 reads CAIAGETDTQYF. The CDR3 nucleotides are TGTGCCATAGCGGGAGAAACAGATACGCAGTATTTT.

This sequence joins TRBV18 and TRBJ2-1; 9 bases match TRBD2. V was pared by 0 bases and J by 6 bases, with 6 bases of the junction left unmatched. The CDR3 has 16 residues. Germline V gene data show CDR1 as KGHSH and CDR2 as LQKENI. CDR3 sequence: CASSPPLAGGGNEQFF. The CDR3 nucleotides are TGTGCCAGCTCACCACCTTTGGCGGGAGGGGGCAATGAGCAGTTCTTC.

Concerning this clone itself: At the DNA level, this CDR3 is encoded by other sequences in the same sample as well. This chain connects TRBV5-1 to TRBJ2-7; the D gene is possibly TRBD1 (6 bases). V was pared by 4 bases and J by 3 bases, with 11 bases between. Germline CDR1 reads SGHRS; CDR2 reads YFSETQ. CDR3 length equals 13 residues. The CDR3 spells CASSGGQYYEQYF. CDR3 nucleotides: TGCGCCAGCAGCGGCGGACAGTACTACGAGCAGTACTTC.